Given below is one T cell receptor (beta chain) in context. Its matching antigen is unknown. The ends were cut back, 0 bases at V and 0 bases at J, with 7 bases in the middle. The CDR3 is made up of 14 amino acids. The germline V gene has CDR1 SGHRS and CDR2 YFSETQ. A library of TCRbeta sequences, prepared with unique molecular identifiers, was generated. In TCRdb, the PCR reads were re-called with MiXCR into one record per CDR3 protein. This sample has approximately 47,000 distinct CDR3 sequences; 52% occur once, and the top ten carry more than 30%. The record originates from a study of T-cell reconstitution after alpha-beta-depleted transplantation in children. Study-level points and caveats: After transplant, high TCRbeta diversity at day 60 in some patients arose from surviving recipient T cells and thymic progenitors. T-cell counts and diversity at one year post-transplant came mainly from newly produced T cells. About two months after transplant, alpha-beta T cells reportedly came from several hundred expanded graft clones.

This rearrangement joins TRBV5-1 to TRBJ2-7; D is uncertain. The sequence derives from a boy younger than two with SCID, due to receive a stem cell transplant. The starting material was peripheral blood, obtained before TCRalphabeta/CD19-depleted stem cell transplant. This chain's CDR3 is CASSLATDSYEQYF. CDR3 DNA sequence: TGCGCCAGCAGCTTGGCCACAGACTCCTACGAGCAGTACTTC.